The 10 T cell receptor beta chains below come from one sample, sequenced in a study of T cell responses to AZD1222 COVID-19 vaccine. The data were produced by immunoSEQ multiplex PCR, yet TCRdb's version contains in-frame clones alone and is incomplete. The data hold about 130,000 clones, with over 85% observed a single time. Sequenced here: peripheral blood, sampled on day 0 of AZD1222 vaccination. Receptors originate from an adult in good health.

The rearrangement joins TRBV7-2 to TRBJ2-7; D remains ambiguous. V lost 5 bases and J lost 7, with 12 bases in between. CDR3 length equals 12 residues. The V gene's germline CDR1 is SGHTA and CDR2 FQGNSA. CDR3 protein: CASSPLTWEQYF. DNA of the CDR3: TGTGCCAGCAGCCCACTTACTTGGGAGCAGTACTTC.

The V gene is TRBV7-9, the J gene TRBJ2-7; 9 nucleotides agree with TRBD1. Germline-derived CDR1 and CDR2 are SEHNR and FQNEAQ (reference sequence). The CDR3 has 15 amino acids. V shed 4 bases and J 2 bases; nucleotides not matched to a gene: 6. Here the CDR3 DNA reads TGTGCCAGCAGCTCCTCGGGACAGGGAACCTACGAGCAGTACTTC. Protein sequence: CASSSSGQGTYEQYF. Based on the CDR3 plus reference TRBV7-9 and TRBJ2-7, the full variable domain is DTGVSQNPRHKITKRGQNVTFRCDPISEHNRLYWYRQTLGQGPEFLTYFQNEAQLEKSRLLSDRFSAERPKGSFSTLEIQRTEQGDSAMYLCASSSSGQGTYEQYFGPGTRLTVT.

The gene calls are TRBV29-1 and TRBJ1-1, with D tentatively TRBD1 (5 bases). This CDR3 has 13 amino acids. CDR1 and CDR2 (germline): SQVTM, ANQGSEA. V was trimmed by 4 bases and J by 4 bases, leaving 13 bases between them. The CDR3 bases are TGCAGCGTTGGCGGAGAAAGGGGCACTGAAGCTTTCTTT. It encodes CSVGGERGTEAFF.

The chain couples TRBV21-1 to TRBJ2-1; the table calls TRBD2, which could not be checked here. TRBV21-1 is a documented pseudogene. The CDR3 totals 19 residues. In DNA form, the CDR3 reads TGTGCCAGCAGCTCAAGTAGGACTAGCGGGAGCGGCTCCTACAATGAGCAGTTCTTC. Amino acid sequence: CASSSSRTSGSGSYNEQFF.

In DNA, the CDR3 is TGTGCCAGCACCAAAGGGGGGGCGCACGGTGACTATGGCTACACCTTC. Amino acid sequence: CASTKGGAHGDYGYTF. The rearrangement joins TRBV28 to TRBJ1-2, with D maybe TRBD1 (6 bases). Germline V gives CDR1 MDHEN, CDR2 SYDVKM. Between the trimmed V and J ends, which lost 7 bases and 3 bases, there was a span of 21 bases. The CDR3 has 16 residues.

The chain couples TRBV4-2 to TRBJ1-1, with no clear D. From germline, CDR1 is LGHNA and CDR2 YNFKEQ. The CDR3 totals 18 residues. Trimming took 1 base from V and 1 from J, leaving 19 bases between them. The CDR3 DNA reads as TGTGCCAGCAGCCAAGCCCGGCGGTTAAGGCGGGGGAACACTGAAGCTTTCTTT. Residues: CASSQARRLRRGNTEAFF.

The gene calls are TRBV7-9 and TRBJ1-1; D is unresolved. Deletions cut 5 bases from V and 7 bases from J, with 17 bases between. The V gene's germline CDR1 is SEHNR and CDR2 FQNEAQ (reference sequence). The CDR3 covers 14 residues. CDR3 bases: TGTGCCAGCAGCGCGGGAGGGCGCGGCGGTGAAGCTTTCTTT. This sequence encodes CASSAGGRGGEAFF.

The CDR3 sequence is CASRGGSGDTQYF. The CDR3 DNA is TGTGCCAGCAGAGGCGGGAGTGGAGATACGCAGTATTTT. The rearrangement joins TRBV28 to TRBJ2-3, with 7 positions matching TRBD2. Germline V gene data show CDR1 as MDHEN and CDR2 as SYDVKM. V lost 6 bases and J lost 5; bases outside the gene matches: 5. The CDR3 is made up of 13 amino acids. Full variable domain (rest looked up from reference TRBV28 and TRBJ2-3): DVKVTQSSRYLVKRTGEKVFLECVQDMDHENMFWYRQDPGLGLRLIYFSYDVKMKEKGDIPEGYSVSREKKERFSLILESASTNQTSMYLCASRGGSGDTQYFGPGTRLTVL.

The CDR3 protein is CASSRDVSNSPLHF. Written as DNA, the CDR3 is TGTGCCAGCAGCAGGGACGTTAGTAATTCACCCCTCCACTTT. V and J are TRBV5-4 and TRBJ1-6, with a possible D match to TRBD1 (5 bases). CDR1 and CDR2 (germline): SGHNT, YYREEE (reference sequence). The CDR3 runs to 14 residues. V shed 4 bases and J shed 6 bases, with 11 bases lying between them.

In the case of this clone: In the same sample, other DNA sequences code for this CDR3. This chain connects TRBV6-5 to TRBJ1-5; a possible D gene is TRBD1 (6 bases). Germline V gene sequence: CDR1 MNHEY, CDR2 SVGAGI. The CDR3 runs to 13 residues. V lost 6 bases and J lost 2, with 8 bases in between. CDR3 in amino acids: CASRRQGNQPQHF. DNA for the CDR3: TGTGCCAGCAGACGACAGGGCAATCAGCCCCAGCATTTT.